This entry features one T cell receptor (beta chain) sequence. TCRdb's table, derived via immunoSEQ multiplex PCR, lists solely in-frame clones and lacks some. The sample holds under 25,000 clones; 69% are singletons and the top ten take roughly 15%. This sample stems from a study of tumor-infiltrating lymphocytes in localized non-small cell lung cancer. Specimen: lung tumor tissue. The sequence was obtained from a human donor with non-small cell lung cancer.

CDR3 in amino acids: CASSTFSGNDEQFF. The CDR3 DNA sequence: TGTGCCAGCAGCACCTTTAGCGGGAACGATGAGCAGTTCTTC. V and J are TRBV9 and TRBJ2-1, with TRBD2 matching over 8 bases. CDR1 and CDR2 (germline): SGDLS, YYNGEE. J was trimmed by 8 bases and V by 4 bases; bases with no gene match: 8. CDR3 size: 14 residues.